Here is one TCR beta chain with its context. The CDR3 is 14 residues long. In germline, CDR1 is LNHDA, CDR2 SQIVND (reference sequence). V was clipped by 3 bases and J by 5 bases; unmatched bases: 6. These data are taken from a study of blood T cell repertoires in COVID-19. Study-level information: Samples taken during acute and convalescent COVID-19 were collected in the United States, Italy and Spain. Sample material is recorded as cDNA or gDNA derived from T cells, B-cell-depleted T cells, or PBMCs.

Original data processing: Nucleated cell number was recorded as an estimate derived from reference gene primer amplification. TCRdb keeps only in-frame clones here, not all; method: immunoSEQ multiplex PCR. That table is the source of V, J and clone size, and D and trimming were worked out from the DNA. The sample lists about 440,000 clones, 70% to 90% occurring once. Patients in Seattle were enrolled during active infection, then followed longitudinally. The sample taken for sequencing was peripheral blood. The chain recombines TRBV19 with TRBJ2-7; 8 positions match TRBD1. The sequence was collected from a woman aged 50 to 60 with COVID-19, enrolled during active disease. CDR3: CASSIGAGGDEQYF. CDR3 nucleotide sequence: TGTGCCAGTAGTATTGGGGCAGGGGGCGACGAGCAGTACTTC.